Included here is one T cell receptor beta chain sequence, with context. This clonotype occurred many times. Which antigen it targets is not known. No base-level quality is on record; no much larger clone is a single base apart. To prepare the library, PCR was applied. Sequencing used an Illumina HiSeq 2500. Molecular barcoding was employed in the preparation of TCR libraries, with unique molecular identifiers being used to normalize TCRbeta repertoire quantification. TCRdb passed the public sequencing reads through fastp at Q25 and MiXCR, retaining productive beta sequences. Each entry merges the rows of one CDR3 protein and shows their most common DNA and genes. The table for this sample lists 200,000 to 250,000 distinct CDR3 sequences; 9.7% of them were counted only once. 5% to 6% of the sample is held by the ten biggest clonotypes. The data were taken from a study of T-cell reconstitution after alpha-beta-depleted transplantation in children (dated by TCRdb to about 2016). Context from the whole study: The study quantitatively tracked T-cell immune reconstitution after TCRalphabeta/CD19-depleted allogeneic hematopoietic cell transplantation in children using TCR repertoire profiling.

The junction shows trimming of 4 bases on V and 4 bases on J, and the gene matches do not reach 9 bases of it. The CDR3 has 14 amino acids, counting the end cysteine and phenylalanine. The entry retains the CDR3 DNA only, 42 bases that are in frame from base 1. Reading the germline V gene (reference sequence) gives CDR1 DFQATT and CDR2 SNEGSKA. Recombination connected TRBV20-1 to TRBJ1-2, and TRBD1 aligns with 7 junction nucleotides. This TCR came from a human donor who donated a stem cell graft to a child with SCID. The material was PBMCs from the stem cell graft donor, obtained from the stem cell graft. The sequence in DNA is TGCAGTGCTACCCCCGGGACAGCGATCTATGGCTACACCTTC. It encodes CSATPGTAIYGYTF.